This T cell receptor (beta chain) was recorded in a study of cytomegalovirus exposure and HLA in healthy donors. Study findings and constraints: There were a few CMV-associated chains whose specificity for CMV antigens was confirmed in vitro. Cytomegalovirus association was assigned to 150 to 200 TCR beta chains. In a later analysis, HLA-associated beta chains showed higher expansion and lower generation probabilities than comparable chains.

The PCR employed 60 Vbeta primers together with 13 Jbeta primers. Only in-frame clones appear in the TCRdb table, and some are missing; sequencing was by immunoSEQ multiplex PCR. The data show some 150,000 clones, with about 73% seen just once and about 2% held by the top ten. The CDR3 length is 13 residues. Germline CDR1 LNHDA, CDR2 SQIVND (reference sequence). Between the trimmed V and J ends, which lost 5 bases and 5 bases, there was a span of 12 bases. This clone showed up just a few times. Antigen unknown. The chain has TRBV19 and TRBJ1-1; D gene ambiguous. This TCR was sampled from a woman in her sixties or seventies in good health and CMV-seropositive. Sample: PBMCs. The CDR3, as DNA: TGTGCCAGTAGTTTGGCCCTCGGGACTGAAGCTTTCTTT. Residues: CASSLALGTEAFF.